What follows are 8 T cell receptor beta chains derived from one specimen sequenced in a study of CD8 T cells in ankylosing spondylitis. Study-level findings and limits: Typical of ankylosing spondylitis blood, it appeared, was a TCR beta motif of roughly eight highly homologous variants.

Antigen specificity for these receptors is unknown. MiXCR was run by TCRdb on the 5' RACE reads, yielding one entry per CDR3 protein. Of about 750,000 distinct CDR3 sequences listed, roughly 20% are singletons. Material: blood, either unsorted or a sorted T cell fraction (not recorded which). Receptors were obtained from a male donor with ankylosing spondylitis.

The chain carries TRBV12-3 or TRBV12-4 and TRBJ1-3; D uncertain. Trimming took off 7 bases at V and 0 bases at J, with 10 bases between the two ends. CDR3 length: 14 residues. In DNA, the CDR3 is TGTGCCAGCAACCCGCAACGCTCTGGAAACACCATATATTTT. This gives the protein CASNPQRSGNTIYF.

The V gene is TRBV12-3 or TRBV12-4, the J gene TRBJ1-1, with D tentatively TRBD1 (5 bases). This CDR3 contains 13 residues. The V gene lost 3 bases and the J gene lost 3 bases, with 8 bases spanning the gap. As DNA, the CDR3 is TGTGCCAGCAGTTTCGACAGAGACACTGAAGCTTTCTTT. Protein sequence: CASSFDRDTEAFF.

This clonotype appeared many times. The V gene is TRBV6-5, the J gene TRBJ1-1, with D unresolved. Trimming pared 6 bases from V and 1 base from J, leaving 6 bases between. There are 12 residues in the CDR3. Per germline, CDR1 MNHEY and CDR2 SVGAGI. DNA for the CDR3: TGTGCCAGCAGCCGAAAGAACACTGAAGCTTTCTTT. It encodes CASSRKNTEAFF.

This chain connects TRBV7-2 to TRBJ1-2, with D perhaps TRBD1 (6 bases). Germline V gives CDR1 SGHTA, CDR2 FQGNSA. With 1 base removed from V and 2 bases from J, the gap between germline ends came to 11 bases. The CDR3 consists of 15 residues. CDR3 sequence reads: CASSLGDRTNYGYTF. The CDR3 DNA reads TGTGCCAGCAGCTTAGGCGACAGGACGAACTATGGCTACACCTTC.

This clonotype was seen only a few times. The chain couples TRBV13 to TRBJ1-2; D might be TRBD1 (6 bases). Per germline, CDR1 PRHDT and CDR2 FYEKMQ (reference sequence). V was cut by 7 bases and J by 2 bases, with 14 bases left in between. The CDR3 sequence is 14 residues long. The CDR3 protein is CASTRGGQNYGYTF. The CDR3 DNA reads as TGTGCCAGCACCCGAGGGGGTCAGAACTATGGCTACACCTTC.

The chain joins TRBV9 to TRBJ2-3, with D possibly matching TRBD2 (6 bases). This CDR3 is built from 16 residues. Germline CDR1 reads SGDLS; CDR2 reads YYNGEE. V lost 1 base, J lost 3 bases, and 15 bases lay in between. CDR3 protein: CASSVRGGQGTDTQYF. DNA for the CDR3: TGTGCCAGCAGCGTAAGGGGAGGACAAGGTACAGATACGCAGTATTTT.

The CDR3 spells CASGRTVGTGNMNTEAFF. Written as DNA, the CDR3 is TGTGCCAGCGGACGAACGGTGGGGACAGGAAACATGAACACTGAAGCTTTCTTT. The chain combines TRBV6-2 or TRBV6-3 with TRBJ1-1; 8 positions match TRBD1. There are 18 residues in the CDR3. V shed 8 bases and J 0 bases; nucleotides not matched to a gene: 17. Germline V gene lookup returns CDR1 MNHEY and CDR2 SVGEGT.

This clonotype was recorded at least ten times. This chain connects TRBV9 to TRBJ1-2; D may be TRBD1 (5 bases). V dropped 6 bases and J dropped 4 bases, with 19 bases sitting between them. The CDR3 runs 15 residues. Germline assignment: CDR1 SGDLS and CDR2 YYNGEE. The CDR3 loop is CASIGVAGLSYGYTF. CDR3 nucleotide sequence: TGTGCCAGCATAGGGGTCGCGGGATTATCCTATGGCTACACCTTC. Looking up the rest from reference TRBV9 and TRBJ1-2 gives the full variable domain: DSGVTQTPKHLITATGQRVTLRCSPRSGDLSVYWYQQSLDQGLQFLIQYYNGEERAKGNILERFSAQQFPDLHSELNLSSLELGDSALYFCASIGVAGLSYGYTFGSGTRLTVV.